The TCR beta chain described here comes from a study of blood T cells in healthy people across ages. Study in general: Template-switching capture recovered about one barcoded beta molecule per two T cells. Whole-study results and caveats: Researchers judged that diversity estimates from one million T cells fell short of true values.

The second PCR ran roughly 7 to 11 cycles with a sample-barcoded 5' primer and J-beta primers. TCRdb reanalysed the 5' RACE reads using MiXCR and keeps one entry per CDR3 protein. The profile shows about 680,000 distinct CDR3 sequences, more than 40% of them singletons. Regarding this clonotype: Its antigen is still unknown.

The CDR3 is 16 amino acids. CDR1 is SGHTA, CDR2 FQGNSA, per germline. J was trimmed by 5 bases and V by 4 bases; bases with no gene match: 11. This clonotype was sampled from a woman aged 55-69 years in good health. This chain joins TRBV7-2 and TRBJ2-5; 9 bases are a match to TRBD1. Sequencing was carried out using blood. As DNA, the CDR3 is TGTGCCAGCAGCTCGATACCGGGACAGGGATCGGAGACCCAGTACTTC. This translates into CASSSIPGQGSETQYF. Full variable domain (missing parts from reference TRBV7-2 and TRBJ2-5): GAGVSQSPSNKVTEKGKDVELRCDPISGHTALYWYRQSLGQGLEFLIYFQGNSAPDKSGLPSDRFSAERTGGSVSTLTIQRTQQEDSAVYLCASSSIPGQGSETQYFGPGTRLLVL.